This is a list of T cell receptor beta chains from one sample in a study of cytomegalovirus exposure and HLA in healthy donors. Repertoires were generated with immunoSEQ multiplex PCR, while TCRdb's copy carries only in-frame clones and drops some. Of 90,000 to 150,000 clones in the sample, nearly 80% were seen once. Sequenced sample: PBMCs. The receptors stem from a woman in her twenties or thirties in good health and CMV-seropositive. Each CDR3 is given with its conserved first and last residue. The order of the fields is J gene, D gene, clone size, V gene, CDR3 protein, CDR3 DNA. The D gene is left open where the match is weak. Expanded clones get a size class; other rows say once, few or many, or leave the size out.

J: TRBJ2-5; D: TRBD2; size: -; V: TRBV7-2; CDR3: CASSYQRGQETQYF; DNA: TGTGCCAGCAGCTACCAGCGGGGCCAAGAGACCCAGTACTTC
J: TRBJ1-2; D: -; size: -; V: TRBV2; CDR3: CASSRGTGSYGYTF; DNA: TGTGCCAGCAGTAGGGGAACGGGCTCCTATGGCTACACCTTC
J: TRBJ2-1; D: TRBD2; size: -; V: TRBV27; CDR3: CASSSRTSGGYEQFF; DNA: TGTGCCAGCAGTTCCCGGACTAGCGGGGGATATGAGCAGTTCTTC
J: TRBJ1-2; D: -; size: few; V: TRBV29-1; CDR3: CSVVREGHDGYTF; DNA: TGCAGCGTTGTTAGAGAAGGACACGATGGCTACACCTTC
J: TRBJ2-4; D: -; size: once; V: TRBV6-1; CDR3: CASSSGIGAKNIQYF; DNA: TGTGCCAGCAGTTCGGGGATTGGAGCCAAAAACATTCAGTACTTC
J: TRBJ1-2; D: TRBD1; size: -; V: TRBV7-7; CDR3: CASSLSRQGNYGYTF; DNA: TGTGCCAGCAGCTTATCTAGACAGGGTAACTATGGCTACACCTTC
J: TRBJ2-7; D: TRBD1; size: -; V: TRBV5-5; CDR3: CASGWTGFSYEQYF; DNA: TGTGCCAGCGGCTGGACAGGGTTCTCCTACGAGCAGTACTTC
J: TRBJ2-2; D: -; size: few; V: TRBV6-4; CDR3: CASSELAGDSNTGELFF; DNA: TGTGCCAGCAGTGAACTGGCAGGGGATTCGAACACCGGGGAGCTGTTTTTT
J: TRBJ2-3; D: -; size: -; V: TRBV5-4; CDR3: CASSPGQPGTDTQYF; DNA: TGTGCCAGCAGCCCGGGACAACCTGGAACAGATACGCAGTATTTT
J: TRBJ1-6; D: TRBD1; size: -; V: TRBV27; CDR3: CASSLGAGTGTNSPLHF; DNA: TGTGCCAGCAGTTTGGGGGCCGGGACAGGGACAAATTCACCCCTCCACTTT
J: TRBJ2-7; D: -; size: -; V: TRBV18; CDR3: CASSPLGTGDEQYF; DNA: TGTGCCAGCTCACCACTCGGGACGGGGGACGAGCAGTACTTC
J: TRBJ2-2; D: -; size: -; V: TRBV27; CDR3: CASSPYTGELFF; DNA: TGTGCCAGCAGTCCCTACACCGGGGAGCTGTTTTTT
J: TRBJ2-5; D: -; size: -; V: TRBV5-1; CDR3: CASSLYRVGQETQYF; DNA: TGCGCCAGCAGCTTGTACAGGGTAGGGCAAGAGACCCAGTACTTC
J: TRBJ2-7; D: -; size: -; V: TRBV12-2; CDR3: CASRAAGGEFHREQYF; DNA: TGTGCAAGTCGCGCCGCAGGGGGCGAATTCCACCGGGAGCAGTACTTC
J: TRBJ2-1; D: TRBD1; size: -; V: TRBV5-6; CDR3: CASSPRTGGGYNEQFF; DNA: TGTGCCAGCAGCCCTAGGACAGGGGGAGGCTACAATGAGCAGTTCTTC
J: TRBJ2-7; D: -; size: -; V: TRBV12-2; CDR3: CASRLGRDYEGEQYF; DNA: TGTGCAAGTCGCTTAGGCCGGGACTATGAAGGCGAGCAGTACTTC
J: TRBJ2-5; D: -; size: once; V: TRBV11-1; CDR3: CASSYRDRITQETQYF; DNA: TGTGCCAGCAGCTACAGGGACCGGATTACGCAAGAGACCCAGTACTTC
J: TRBJ1-2; D: -; size: few; V: TRBV27; CDR3: CASSRGVGGYTF; DNA: TGTGCCAGCAGCAGGGGTGTGGGTGGCTACACCTTC
J: TRBJ1-2; D: TRBD1; size: -; V: TRBV4-1; CDR3: CASSQGWDRGPLGFGYTF; DNA: TGCGCCAGCAGCCAAGGTTGGGACAGGGGGCCCCTCGGGTTCGGCTACACCTTC
J: TRBJ2-5; D: -; size: -; V: TRBV4-2; CDR3: CASSQEFRETQYF; DNA: TGTGCCAGCAGCCAAGAATTCAGGGAGACCCAGTACTTC
J: TRBJ2-1; D: TRBD1; size: -; V: TRBV6-1; CDR3: CASSDWQGARNEQFF; DNA: TGTGCCAGCAGTGATTGGCAGGGGGCTCGAAATGAGCAGTTCTTC
J: TRBJ2-5; D: -; size: -; V: TRBV5-1; CDR3: CASSLRGSKEGAQYF; DNA: TGCGCCAGCAGCTTGAGGGGATCTAAAGAAGGGGCCCAGTACTTC
J: TRBJ1-3; D: -; size: -; V: TRBV10-3; CDR3: CAISRERSGNTIYF; DNA: TGTGCCATCAGCCGTGAACGATCCGGGAACACCATATATTTT
J: TRBJ1-2; D: TRBD1; size: -; V: TRBV19; CDR3: CASSISTGRYYGYTF; DNA: TGTGCCAGTAGTATTTCGACAGGGCGGTACTATGGCTACACCTTC
J: TRBJ2-1; D: TRBD1; size: -; V: TRBV5-4; CDR3: CASSPDRGPYNEQFF; DNA: TGTGCCAGCAGCCCGGACAGGGGGCCCTACAATGAGCAGTTCTTC
J: TRBJ1-2; D: -; size: -; V: TRBV2; CDR3: CASTEDRNYGYTF; DNA: TGTGCCAGCACGGAGGACAGAAACTATGGCTACACCTTC
J: TRBJ1-5; D: TRBD1; size: -; V: TRBV28; CDR3: CASSPAGGGLRVQPQHF; DNA: TGTGCCAGCAGTCCAGCGGGAGGGGGCCTTCGGGTTCAGCCCCAGCATTTT
J: TRBJ2-7; D: TRBD2; size: -; V: TRBV9; CDR3: CASSPGLSGGAGMLNF; DNA: TGTGCCAGCAGCCCGGGGCTCAGCGGGGGGGCCGGAATGTTGAACTTC
J: TRBJ2-2; D: -; size: -; V: TRBV29-1; CDR3: CSAGQTGELFF; DNA: TGCAGCGCCGGACAAACCGGGGAGCTGTTTTTT
J: TRBJ2-2; D: -; size: once; V: TRBV4-3; CDR3: CASSLRRDTGELFF; DNA: TGCGCCAGCAGCCTGAGGAGGGACACCGGGGAGCTGTTTTTT
J: TRBJ1-1; D: -; size: -; V: TRBV9; CDR3: CASSVDPGLNTEAFF; DNA: TGTGCCAGCAGCGTAGATCCGGGGTTGAACACTGAAGCTTTCTTT
J: TRBJ2-7; D: -; size: once; V: TRBV6-1; CDR3: CASSETGSAYEQYF; DNA: TGTGCCAGCAGTGAAACTGGCAGCGCCTACGAGCAGTACTTC
J: TRBJ1-1; D: -; size: -; V: TRBV30; CDR3: CAWSVLKNTEAFF; DNA: TGTGCCTGGAGTGTACTAAAGAACACTGAAGCTTTCTTT